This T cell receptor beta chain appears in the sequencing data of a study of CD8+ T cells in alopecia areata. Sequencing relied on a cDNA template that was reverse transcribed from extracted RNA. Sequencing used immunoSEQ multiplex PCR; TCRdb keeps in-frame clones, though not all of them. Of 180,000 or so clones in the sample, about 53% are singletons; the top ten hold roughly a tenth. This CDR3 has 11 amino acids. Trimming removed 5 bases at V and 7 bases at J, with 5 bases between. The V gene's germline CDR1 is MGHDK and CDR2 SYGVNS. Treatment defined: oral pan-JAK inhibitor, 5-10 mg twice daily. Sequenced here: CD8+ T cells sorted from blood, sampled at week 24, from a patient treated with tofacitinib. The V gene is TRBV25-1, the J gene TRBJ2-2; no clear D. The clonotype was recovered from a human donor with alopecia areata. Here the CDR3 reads CASSISGELFF. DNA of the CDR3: TGTGCCAGCAGTATTAGCGGGGAGCTGTTTTTT.